These 4 T cell receptor beta chains came from one sample sequenced in a study of blood T cell repertoires in COVID-19. Data came from immunoSEQ multiplex PCR; TCRdb stores just in-frame clones and leaves some out. Of about 150,000 clones listed, roughly 78% are singletons. Sequenced material: peripheral blood. The source of these receptors is an elderly man with acute or convalescent COVID-19.

V gene TRBV7-9 combines with J gene TRBJ2-5; TRBD2 matches at 12 bases. With V trimmed by 5 bases and J by 5 bases, 6 bases remained unmatched. The CDR3 is made up of 15 amino acids. CDR1 and CDR2 from the germline V gene are SEHNR and FQNEAQ (reference sequence). Here the CDR3 reads CASSPRTSGEETQYF. The DNA of the CDR3 is TGTGCCAGCAGCCCGAGGACTAGCGGGGAGGAGACCCAGTACTTC.

J is TRBJ1-2 and V is TRBV10-3; TRBD1 matches at 11 bases. Trimming took 10 bases from V and 4 from J; bases not matched to a gene: 8. The CDR3 consists of 14 residues. CDR1 and CDR2 (germline): ENHRY, SYGVKD. CDR3 in amino acids: CATSGQGAIYGYTF. CDR3 in DNA: TGTGCCACGTCCGGACAGGGGGCAATCTATGGCTACACCTTC.

This rearrangement joins TRBV24-1 to TRBJ2-3; possibly TRBD1 for D (5 bases). The CDR3 extends over 14 amino acids. V was pared by 4 bases and J by 6 bases, with 13 bases between. Germline CDR1 and CDR2: KGHDR and SFDVKD. The CDR3 loop is CATSEGQGFDTQYF. The CDR3 region has the DNA TGTGCCACCAGTGAGGGGCAGGGTTTTGATACGCAGTATTTT.

This clone came up once. This chain connects TRBV28 to TRBJ1-2; TRBD1 is a possible D gene (5 bases). The ends were cut back, 2 bases at V and 8 bases at J, with 15 bases in the middle. Germline V CDR1 and CDR2: MDHEN, SYDVKM. The CDR3 runs to 14 residues. DNA of the CDR3: TGTGCCAGCAGTTTAATAGGGCAGGGTGGCGGCTACACCTTC. Its protein is CASSLIGQGGGYTF.